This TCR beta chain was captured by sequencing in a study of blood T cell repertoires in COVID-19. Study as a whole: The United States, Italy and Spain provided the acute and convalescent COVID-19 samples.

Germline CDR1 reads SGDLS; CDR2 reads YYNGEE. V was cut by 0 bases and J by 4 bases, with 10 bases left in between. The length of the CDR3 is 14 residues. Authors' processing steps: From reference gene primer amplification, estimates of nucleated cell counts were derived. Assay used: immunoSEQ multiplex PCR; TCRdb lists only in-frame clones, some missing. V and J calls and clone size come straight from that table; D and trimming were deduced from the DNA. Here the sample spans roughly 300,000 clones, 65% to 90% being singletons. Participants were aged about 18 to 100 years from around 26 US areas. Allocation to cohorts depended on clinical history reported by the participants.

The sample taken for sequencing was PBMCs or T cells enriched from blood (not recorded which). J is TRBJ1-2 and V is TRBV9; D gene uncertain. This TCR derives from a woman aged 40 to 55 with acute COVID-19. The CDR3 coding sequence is TGTGCCAGCAGCGTAGCTCGGGGATTCTATGGCTACACCTTC. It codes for CASSVARGFYGYTF. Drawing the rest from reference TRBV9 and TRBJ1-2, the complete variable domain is DSGVTQTPKHLITATGQRVTLRCSPRSGDLSVYWYQQSLDQGLQFLIQYYNGEERAKGNILERFSAQQFPDLHSELNLSSLELGDSALYFCASSVARGFYGYTFGSGTRLTVV.